This T cell receptor beta chain is from a study of cytomegalovirus exposure and HLA in healthy donors. The PCR contained 60 Vbeta and 13 Jbeta primers. This table comes from immunoSEQ multiplex PCR, and its TCRdb copy is limited to in-frame clones, with some not included. Recorded for this sample: about 160,000 clones. Germline V gives CDR1 SGHRS, CDR2 YFSETQ. Trimming at V came to 4 bases and at J to 0 bases, leaving 0 bases not matched to a gene. There are 14 residues in the CDR3. The genes are TRBV5-1 and TRBJ2-3; the match to TRBD1 covers 9 bases. The receptor was isolated from a woman aged 45-60 years in good health and CMV-seronegative. The sequencing input was PBMCs. As DNA, the CDR3 is TGCGCCAGCAGCGGACAGGGGAGCACAGATACGCAGTATTTT. Translation gives CASSGQGSTDTQYF.